This is a list of T cell receptor beta chains from one sample in a study of T cells in tuberculosis. Using immunoSEQ multiplex PCR, the repertoire was profiled, and TCRdb retains in-frame clones only, with some absent. This table holds about 32,000 clones, approximately 93% found once. Material for sequencing was PBMCs. Every receptor here comes from a donor under 30 with latent tuberculosis or without tuberculosis infection. CDR3s include the opening cysteine and the closing phenylalanine or tryptophan. D genes are given only for firm matches. The size entry is marked missing in some rows and otherwise reads once, few, many or a size class.

D gene	V gene	J gene	clone size	CDR3 protein	CDR3 DNA
TRBD1	TRBV15	TRBJ1-1	.	CATSRPGQGATEAFF	TGTGCCACCAGCAGACCCGGACAGGGGGCAACTGAAGCTTTCTTT
.	TRBV30	TRBJ1-1	.	CAWSVSTEAFF	TGTGCCTGGAGTGTCAGTACTGAAGCTTTCTTT
.	TRBV5-4	TRBJ2-3	.	CASSPTQRSSTDTQYF	TGTGCCAGCAGCCCCACGCAGCGATCTAGCACAGATACGCAGTATTTT
TRBD1	TRBV6-6	TRBJ1-4	.	CASSLSGQLNEKLFF	TGTGCCAGCAGTTTGTCGGGACAGCTTAATGAAAAACTGTTTTTT
TRBD1	TRBV5-1	TRBJ2-1	.	CASSPQGVSYNEQFF	TGCGCCAGCAGCCCACAGGGGGTCTCCTACAATGAGCAGTTCTTC
.	TRBV30	TRBJ1-1	.	CAWSVEAGTEAFF	TGTGCCTGGAGTGTAGAAGCCGGCACTGAAGCTTTCTTT
.	TRBV30	TRBJ1-4	.	CAWTGQTNEKLFF	TGTGCCTGGACCGGACAAACCAATGAAAAACTGTTTTTT
.	TRBV19	TRBJ2-2	.	CASSIAGLGAGELFF	TGTGCCAGTAGTATAGCGGGTCTCGGCGCGGGGGAGCTGTTTTTT
.	TRBV2	TRBJ2-1	.	CASSEGARGYNEQFF	TGTGCCAGCAGTGAAGGGGCGCGGGGATACAATGAGCAGTTCTTC
.	TRBV5-1	TRBJ1-4	.	CASSTRLRGNEKLFF	TGCGCCAGCAGCACGCGACTGCGGGGTAATGAAAAACTGTTTTTT
TRBD2	TRBV10-1	TRBJ2-7	.	CASTAGGSYEQYF	TGCGCCAGCACCGCGGGGGGTTCCTACGAGCAGTACTTC
.	TRBV2	TRBJ2-6	.	CASSEGRGANVLTF	TGTGCCAGCAGTGAAGGGCGGGGGGCCAACGTCCTGACTTTC
TRBD1	TRBV5-1	TRBJ2-7	.	CASSPTGEYHEQYF	TGCGCCAGCAGCCCCACAGGGGAGTACCACGAGCAGTACTTC
.	TRBV28	TRBJ2-3	.	CASSRRTTPPADTQYF	TGTGCCAGCAGTCGTAGGACTACGCCACCAGCAGATACGCAGTATTTT
.	TRBV5-1	TRBJ2-1	once	CASSINSEQFF	TGCGCCAGCAGCATAAACTCGGAGCAGTTCTTC
.	TRBV5-4	TRBJ2-1	.	CASSLFGTSSYNEQFF	TGTGCCAGCAGCTTGTTTGGGACAAGCTCCTACAATGAGCAGTTCTTC
.	TRBV10-2	TRBJ1-5	.	CASSGELWQPQHF	TGCGCCAGCAGCGGGGAGTTGTGGCAGCCCCAGCATTTT
.	TRBV12-2	TRBJ2-3	.	CASRFGSVGGHGTQYF	TGTGCAAGTCGCTTCGGTTCTGTGGGAGGGCATGGTACGCAGTATTTT
.	TRBV5-4	TRBJ2-7	.	CASSSSAGEQYF	TGTGCCAGCAGCTCCTCCGCAGGAGAGCAGTACTTC
.	TRBV18	TRBJ2-7	.	CASSRGTALNSYEQYF	TGTGCCAGCTCACGCGGGACAGCCCTGAACTCCTACGAGCAGTACTTC
.	TRBV5-4	TRBJ2-2	.	CASSLGGQRTNTGELFF	TGTGCCAGCAGCTTGGGAGGACAGCGAACGAACACCGGGGAGCTGTTTTTT
.	TRBV1	TRBJ2-7	.	CTSSQGRGLAGPSSYEQYF	TGCACCAGCAGCCAAGGGCGGGGACTAGCGGGACCGAGCTCCTACGAGCAGTACTTC
TRBD1	TRBV11-2	TRBJ2-4	.	CASSPRTGVSSIQYF	TGTGCCAGCAGCCCAAGAACAGGGGTGTCAAGCATTCAGTACTTC
.	TRBV29-1	TRBJ1-1	.	CSVVQATEAFF	TGCAGCGTTGTTCAGGCCACAGAAGCTTTCTTT
.	TRBV21-1	TRBJ2-1	.	CASSSAGTSGSDEQFF	TGTGCCAGCAGCTCCGCCGGGACTAGCGGGAGTGATGAGCAGTTCTTC
TRBD2	TRBV7-9	TRBJ2-1	.	CASSWRTSGPYNEQFF	TGTGCCAGCAGCTGGAGGACTAGCGGACCCTACAATGAGCAGTTCTTC
.	TRBV9	TRBJ2-2	.	CASSVEGRNTGELFF	TGTGCCAGCAGCGTAGAGGGGCGAAACACCGGGGAGCTGTTTTTT
.	TRBV5-4	TRBJ2-1	.	CASSLGLVAHNEQFF	TGTGCCAGCAGCTTGGGACTAGTAGCGCACAATGAGCAGTTCTTC
TRBD1	TRBV30	TRBJ1-5	once	CAWTAGTGLNQPQHF	TGTGCCTGGACTGCAGGGACAGGGCTAAATCAGCCCCAGCATTTT
TRBD2	TRBV4-1	TRBJ2-1	.	CASSLLTSGRAGAYNEQFF	TGCGCCAGCAGCCTCTTGACTAGCGGGAGGGCCGGGGCCTACAATGAGCAGTTCTTC
.	TRBV5-1	TRBJ2-7	.	CASSLPGQTEGYEQYF	TGCGCCAGCAGCTTGCCCGGACAGACCGAGGGCTACGAGCAGTACTTC
.	TRBV25-1	TRBJ2-1	.	CASSPRQEQFF	TGTGCCAGCAGTCCCCGACAGGAGCAGTTCTTC
.	TRBV7-9	TRBJ1-2	.	CASSPQSSDYGYTF	TGTGCCAGCAGCCCCCAGTCTTCTGACTATGGCTACACCTTC
TRBD1	TRBV29-1	TRBJ2-7	.	CSVAGTGGAQYF	TGCAGCGTTGCGGGGACAGGCGGCGCGCAGTACTTC
.	TRBV7-3	TRBJ2-7	.	CASSPERSSYEQYF	TGTGCCAGCAGCCCCGAGCGGAGCTCCTACGAGCAGTACTTC
TRBD2	TRBV5-1	TRBJ2-4	few	CASSFNLGGKNIQYF	TGCGCCAGCAGCTTTAATTTGGGAGGGAAAAACATTCAGTACTTC
.	TRBV2	TRBJ2-5	.	CASSEADGGTQYF	TGTGCCAGCAGTGAGGCAGATGGAGGGACCCAGTACTTC
TRBD2	TRBV7-9	TRBJ2-7	.	CASSLAGGPYEQYF	TGTGCCAGCAGCTTAGCGGGAGGGCCGTACGAGCAGTACTTC
TRBD2	TRBV15	TRBJ2-7	.	CATSPTGRGGYEQYF	TGTGCCACCAGCCCGACTGGCCGGGGGGGCTACGAGCAGTACTTC
.	TRBV4-2	TRBJ2-1	.	CASSQGQWNEQFF	TGTGCCAGCAGCCAAGGACAGTGGAATGAGCAGTTCTTC
.	TRBV27	TRBJ1-2	.	CASSIRANYGYTF	TGTGCCAGCAGTATACGAGCTAACTATGGCTACACCTTC
TRBD1	TRBV5-1	TRBJ2-3	.	CASSSSDRARDTQYF	TGCGCCAGCAGCTCGTCCGACAGGGCCAGGGATACGCAGTATTTT
TRBD1	TRBV7-9	TRBJ2-1	.	CASSTTGGHTGEQFF	TGTGCCAGCAGCACGACAGGGGGCCATACGGGGGAGCAGTTCTTC
.	TRBV2	TRBJ1-5	medium-sized	CASSEVGLGNQPQHF	TGTGCCAGCAGTGAGGTTGGGCTTGGCAATCAGCCCCAGCATTTT